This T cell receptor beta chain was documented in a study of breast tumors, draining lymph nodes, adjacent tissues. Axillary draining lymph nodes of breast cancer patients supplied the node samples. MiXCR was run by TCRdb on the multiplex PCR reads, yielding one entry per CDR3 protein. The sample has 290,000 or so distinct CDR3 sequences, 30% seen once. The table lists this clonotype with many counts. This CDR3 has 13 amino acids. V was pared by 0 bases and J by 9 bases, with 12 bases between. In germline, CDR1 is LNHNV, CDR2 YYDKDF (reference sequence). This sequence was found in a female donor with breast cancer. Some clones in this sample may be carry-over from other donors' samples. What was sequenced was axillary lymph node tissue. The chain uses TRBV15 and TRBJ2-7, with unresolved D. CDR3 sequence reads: CATSRDPDQGQYF. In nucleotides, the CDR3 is TGTGCCACCAGCAGAGATCCGGACCAAGGGCAGTACTTC.